Listed here is a single T cell receptor beta chain. Germline V lookup: CDR1 SGHDN, CDR2 FVKESK. This CDR3 is 17 amino acids long. V shed 2 bases and J 5 bases; nucleotides not matched to a gene: 9. The data derive from a study of blood T cell repertoires in COVID-19. Study-level background: Sources were T cells, B-cell-depleted T cells, or PBMCs; the material itself was cDNA or gDNA.

Methods used by the authors: Nucleated cell counts were estimated from reference gene primer amplification. The repertoire was sequenced with immunoSEQ multiplex PCR; TCRdb's copy has only in-frame clones and lacks some. V, J and clone size derive from that table, while D and trimming were established from the DNA sequence. The sample shows around 74,000 clones, more than 90% of them seen only once. The sample taken for sequencing was peripheral blood. The V and J genes are TRBV14 and TRBJ2-3; the match to TRBD1 covers 11 bases. The sequence derives from a woman of 80 years or more with active or convalescent COVID-19. The CDR3 coding sequence is TGTGCCAGCAGCCAACCCCGGGGGACAGGGGGGGGAGATACGCAGTATTTT. This gives the protein CASSQPRGTGGGDTQYF.